The clone carrying this T cell receptor beta chain appeared a single time. Its antigen is unknown. This CDR3 is 15 amino acids long. V shed 4 bases and J 5 bases; nucleotides not matched to a gene: 7. Germline assignment: CDR1 SGHTA and CDR2 FQGNSA. TCRdb keeps only in-frame clones here, not all; method: immunoSEQ multiplex PCR. The table records about 96,000 clones, 90% of them present only once. Patients were ineligible given autoimmune disease history or systemic immunosuppression. Patients had blood sampled at baseline and again on cycle 4 day 1 and cycle 7 day 1. The sample belongs to a study of OX40 agonist ivuxolimab in advanced cancers. Study information: Checkpoint inhibitors had been given previously to roughly 40% of patients.

Study-wide results and caveats: Certain nonresponding patients likewise had low normalized T-cell clonal expansion.

V usage is TRBV7-2 and J usage is TRBJ2-7; 11 bases are a match to TRBD2. This sequence was found in an adult with an advanced solid tumor such as melanoma, head and neck, liver or kidney cancer. Material: CD4+ or CD8+ T cells sorted from blood, obtained in a trial of the OX40 agonist ivuxolimab. CDR3 sequence reads: CASSSRLAGRDEQYF. The CDR3 nucleotides are TGTGCCAGCAGCTCGAGACTAGCGGGGCGGGACGAGCAGTACTTC.